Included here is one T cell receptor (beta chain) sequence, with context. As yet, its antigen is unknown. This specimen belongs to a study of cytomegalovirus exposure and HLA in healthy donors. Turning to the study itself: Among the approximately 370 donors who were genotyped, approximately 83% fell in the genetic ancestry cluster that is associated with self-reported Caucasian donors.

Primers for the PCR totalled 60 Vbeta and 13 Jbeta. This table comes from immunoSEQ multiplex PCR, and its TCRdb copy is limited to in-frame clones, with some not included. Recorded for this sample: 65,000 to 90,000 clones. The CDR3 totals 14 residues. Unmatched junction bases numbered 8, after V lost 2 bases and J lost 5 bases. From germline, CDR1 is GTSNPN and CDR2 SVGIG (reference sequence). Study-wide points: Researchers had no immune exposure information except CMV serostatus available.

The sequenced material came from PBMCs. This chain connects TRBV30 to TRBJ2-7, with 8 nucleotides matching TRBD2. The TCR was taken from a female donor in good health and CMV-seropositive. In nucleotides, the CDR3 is TGTGCCTGGAGTAGGGGAATAGCGGGACACGAGCAGTACTTC. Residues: CAWSRGIAGHEQYF.